This TCR beta chain was captured by sequencing in a study of T cell repertoires in ileal Crohn's disease. Whole-study results and caveats: Every patient over 26.8% clonality showed endoscopic recurrence.

Clones were read by immunoSEQ multiplex PCR, and TCRdb kept only the in-frame ones, dropping some. The profile shows about 5,400 clones, around 69% of them singletons. Worth noting for this clone: Its target is unknown.

Time point specified: neoterminal ileum biopsy at postoperative endoscopy, about 6 months after surgery. This CDR3 comprises 14 residues. V lost 0 bases to trimming and J lost 4 bases, with 9 bases between them. CDR1 is MGHRA and CDR2 is YSYEKL in the germline V gene. The sequenced sample was ileal tissue. The chain employs TRBV4-1 and TRBJ1-2; D call uncertain. The receptor's source is an adult with Crohn's disease. The CDR3, as DNA: TGCGCCAGCAGCCAAGAGCAACAGCCCTATGGCTACACCTTC. Its translation: CASSQEQQPYGYTF.